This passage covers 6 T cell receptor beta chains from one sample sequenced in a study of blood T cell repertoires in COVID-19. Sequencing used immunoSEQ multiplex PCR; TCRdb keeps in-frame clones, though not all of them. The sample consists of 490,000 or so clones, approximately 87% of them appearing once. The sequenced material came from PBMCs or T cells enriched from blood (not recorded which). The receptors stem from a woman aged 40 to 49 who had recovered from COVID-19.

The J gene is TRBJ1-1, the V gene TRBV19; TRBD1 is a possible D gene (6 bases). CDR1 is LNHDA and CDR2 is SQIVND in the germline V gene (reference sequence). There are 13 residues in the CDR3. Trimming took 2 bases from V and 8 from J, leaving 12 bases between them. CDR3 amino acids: CASSIWGPAEAFF. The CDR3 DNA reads TGTGCCAGTAGTATATGGGGGCCAGCCGAAGCTTTCTTT.

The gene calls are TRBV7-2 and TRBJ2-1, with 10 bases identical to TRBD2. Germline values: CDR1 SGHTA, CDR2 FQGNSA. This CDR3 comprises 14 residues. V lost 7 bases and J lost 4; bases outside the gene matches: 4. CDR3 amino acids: CASTQLAGYNEQFF. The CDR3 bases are TGTGCCAGCACCCAACTAGCGGGGTACAATGAGCAGTTCTTC.

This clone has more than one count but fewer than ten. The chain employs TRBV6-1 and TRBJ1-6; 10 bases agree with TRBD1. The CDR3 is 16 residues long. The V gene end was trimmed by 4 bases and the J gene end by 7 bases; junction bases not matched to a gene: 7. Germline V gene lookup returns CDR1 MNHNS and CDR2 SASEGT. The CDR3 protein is CASSGVTGGTNSPLHF. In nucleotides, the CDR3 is TGTGCCAGCAGTGGGGTGACAGGGGGCACGAATTCACCCCTCCACTTT.

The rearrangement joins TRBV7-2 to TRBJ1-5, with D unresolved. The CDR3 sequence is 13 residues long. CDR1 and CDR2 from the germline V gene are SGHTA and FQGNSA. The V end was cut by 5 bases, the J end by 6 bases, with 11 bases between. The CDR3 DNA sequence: TGTGCCAGCAGCCAATCCGGAGGTCAGCCCCAGCATTTT. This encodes CASSQSGGQPQHF.

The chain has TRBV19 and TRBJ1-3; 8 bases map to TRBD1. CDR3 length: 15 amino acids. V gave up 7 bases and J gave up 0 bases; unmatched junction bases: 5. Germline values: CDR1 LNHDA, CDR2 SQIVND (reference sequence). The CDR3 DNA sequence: TGTGCCAGTACTCCTGGGACAGGCTCTGGAAACACCATATATTTT. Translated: CASTPGTGSGNTIYF.

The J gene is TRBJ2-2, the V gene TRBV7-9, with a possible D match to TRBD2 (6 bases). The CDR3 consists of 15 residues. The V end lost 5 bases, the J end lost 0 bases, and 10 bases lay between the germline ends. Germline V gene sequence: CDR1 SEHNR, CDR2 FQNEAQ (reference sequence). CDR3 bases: TGTGCCAGCAGCGTAACTAGCCCGAACACCGGGGAGCTGTTTTTT. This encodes CASSVTSPNTGELFF.